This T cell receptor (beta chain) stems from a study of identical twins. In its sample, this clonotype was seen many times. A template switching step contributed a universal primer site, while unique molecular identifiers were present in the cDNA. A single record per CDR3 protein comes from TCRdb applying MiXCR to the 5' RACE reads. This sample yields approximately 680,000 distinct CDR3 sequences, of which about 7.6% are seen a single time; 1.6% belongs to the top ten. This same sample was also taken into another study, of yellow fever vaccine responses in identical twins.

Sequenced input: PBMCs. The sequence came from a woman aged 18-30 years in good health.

The CDR3: CSAREASLLRYNEQFF. Written as DNA, the CDR3 is TGCAGTGCTAGAGAGGCTAGCCTTCTCAGATACAATGAGCAGTTCTTC. The chain carries TRBV20-1 and TRBJ2-1, with D perhaps TRBD2 (5 bases). Germline V gene lookup returns CDR1 DFQATT and CDR2 SNEGSKA (reference sequence). Trimming shortened V by 0 bases and J by 4 bases, and 16 bases separated the two germline ends. The CDR3 sequence is 16 residues long.